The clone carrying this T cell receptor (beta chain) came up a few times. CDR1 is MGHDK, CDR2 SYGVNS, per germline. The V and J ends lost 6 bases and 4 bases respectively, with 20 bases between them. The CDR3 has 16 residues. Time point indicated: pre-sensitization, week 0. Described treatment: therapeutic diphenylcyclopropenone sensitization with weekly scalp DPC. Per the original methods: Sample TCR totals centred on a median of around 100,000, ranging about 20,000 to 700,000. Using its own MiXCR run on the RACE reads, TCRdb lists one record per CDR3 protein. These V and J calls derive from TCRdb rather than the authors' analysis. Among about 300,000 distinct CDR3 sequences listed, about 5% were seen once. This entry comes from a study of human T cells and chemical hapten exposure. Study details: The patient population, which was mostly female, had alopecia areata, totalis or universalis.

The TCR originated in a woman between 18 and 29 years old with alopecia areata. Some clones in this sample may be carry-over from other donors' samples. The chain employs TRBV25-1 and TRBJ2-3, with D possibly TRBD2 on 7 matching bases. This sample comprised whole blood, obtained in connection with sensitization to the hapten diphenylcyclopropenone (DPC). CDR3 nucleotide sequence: TGTGCCAGCAGAGACATGAAGGGGGGGCAATCAGATACGCAGTATTTT. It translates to CASRDMKGGQSDTQYF.